The following is a T cell receptor (beta chain) sequence with its context. Its antigen remains unidentified. This sample also contains other DNA sequences that code for the same CDR3. At the deep level, the assay was run. Assay: immunoSEQ multiplex PCR; the TCRdb copy retains only in-frame clones and omits some. The sample has millions of clones; roughly 93% are singletons. The data are from a study of shared clonotypes between healthy human individuals. General observations from the study: What rarefaction showed was incomplete sorted-subset sequencing despite large depth. Estimated richness was generally greater in naive than memory subsets.

Negatively enriched CD4+ T cells were divided by CD45RA into naive and memory. CDR1 is SEHNR, CDR2 FQNEAQ, per germline (reference sequence). The CDR3 length is 12 residues. The ends were cut back, 1 base at V and 4 bases at J, with 2 bases in the middle. The sample comprised naive CD4+ T cells from PBMCs. Regarding subset: CD45RA+ positively selected. The sequence derives from a man younger than 35 in good health. Some clones in this sample may be carry-over from other donors' samples. The rearrangement joins TRBV7-9 to TRBJ1-3; the D is unclear. The CDR3 region has the DNA TGTGCCAGCAGCTTAGGGGGAAACACCATATATTTT. As protein: CASSLGGNTIYF.